These 10 T cell receptor beta chains share one sample of origin, sequenced in a study of regulatory T cells in long-lasting Graves disease. CDR3 regions were amplified by Arm-PCR using iRepertoire HTBI primers to build TCR beta libraries. TCRdb redid the calling of the multiplex PCR reads with MiXCR, one entry per CDR3 protein. The data hold hundreds of thousands of distinct CDR3 sequences, with more than 15% observed a single time. Time point specified: newly diagnosed GD, antithyroid drugs for less than 3 months. PBMC-derived RNA was used for the TCR library. These data are also associated with another study on T cells in Graves' hyperthyroidism and ophthalmopathy.

Sequencing used peripheral blood mononuclear cells (PBMCs), obtained at new diagnosis, from a patient treated with antithyroid drugs. The receptors derive from a woman aged 40-60 years with Graves disease.

This clonotype was seen repeatedly, ten times or more. The chain couples TRBV24-1 to TRBJ1-5; D is unclear. The germline gives CDR1 KGHDR, CDR2 SFDVKD. CDR3 length: 12 residues. V was cut by 3 bases and J by 4 bases, with 3 bases left in between. In DNA form, the CDR3 reads TGTGCCACCAGTGATGTGAATCAGCCCCAGCATTTT. It is translated as CATSDVNQPQHF.

This clonotype has a count of ten or more. The rearrangement uses TRBV20-1 and TRBJ1-1; TRBD1 is a possible D gene (5 bases). Germline V gene data show CDR1 as DFQATT and CDR2 as SNEGSKA (reference sequence). The CDR3 extends over 14 amino acids. V lost 1 base to trimming and J lost 0 bases, with 9 bases between them. The CDR3 sequence is CSARADSMNTEAFF. CDR3 nucleotides: TGCAGTGCTAGAGCCGACAGTATGAACACTGAAGCTTTCTTT.

The V call is TRBV6-1, the J call TRBJ1-3; possible D gene TRBD1, 6 bases. The CDR3 loop spans 13 amino acids. The germline gives CDR1 MNHNS, CDR2 SASEGT. V was shortened by 9 bases and J by 8 bases, with 17 bases between the two germline ends. CDR3 sequence (DNA): TGTGCCAGTGGTGGAGGGGGACGAGACACCATATATTTT. Translated: CASGGGGRDTIYF.

There are a few counts of this clonotype. The chain employs TRBV28 and TRBJ1-2; D is unclear. CDR1 MDHEN and CDR2 SYDVKM come from the germline V gene. The CDR3 has 15 amino acids. Trimming pared 7 bases from V and 0 bases from J, leaving 15 bases between. CDR3 sequence: CASNPLGSANYGYTF. CDR3 sequence (DNA): TGTGCCAGCAACCCGCTCGGCAGCGCTAACTATGGCTACACCTTC.

There are many counts of this clonotype. The chain employs TRBV28 and TRBJ2-7; D uncertain. The CDR3 runs 12 residues. Germline V gene data show CDR1 as MDHEN and CDR2 as SYDVKM. V gave up 4 bases and J gave up 2 bases, with 6 bases separating them. The CDR3 protein is CASSSDPYEQYF. The CDR3, as DNA: TGTGCCAGCAGTTCCGACCCCTACGAGCAGTACTTC.

This clonotype was counted ten times or more. The V and J genes are TRBV13 and TRBJ1-1, with D unclear. There are 13 residues in the CDR3. Germline lookup yields CDR1 PRHDT and CDR2 FYEKMQ (reference sequence). Deletions cut 7 bases from V and 6 bases from J, with 15 bases between. The CDR3: CASTRRLISEAFF. The CDR3 nucleotides read TGTGCCAGCACCCGCCGGCTCATCTCTGAAGCTTTCTTT.

This clonotype was seen ten or more times. The chain is built from TRBV7-3 and TRBJ2-3; D may be TRBD1 (5 bases). CDR3 size: 12 residues. CDR1 SGHTA and CDR2 FQGTGA come from the germline V gene. Trimming pared 5 bases from V and 5 bases from J, leaving 8 bases between. The chain's CDR3 is CASSNDRDTQYF. The DNA for the CDR3 is TGTGCCAGCAGCAACGACAGAGATACGCAGTATTTT.

At least ten counts were recorded for this clonotype. The chain carries TRBV6-5 and TRBJ1-2, with no clear D. Trimming cost V 4 bases and J 4 bases, with 4 bases left between them. CDR3 length equals 11 residues. The germline CDR1 and CDR2 sequences are MNHEY and SVGAGI. The CDR3 DNA reads TGTGCCAGCAGTTCGATCTATGGCTACACCTTC. This encodes CASSSIYGYTF.

The table lists this clonotype with many counts. V usage is TRBV3-1 and J usage is TRBJ2-3, with 9 bases lining up with TRBD1. Trimming removed 4 bases from V and 1 base from J; junction bases left unmatched: 0. CDR3 size: 14 residues. Germline CDR1 LGHDT, CDR2 YNNKEL (reference sequence). CDR3 DNA sequence: TGTGCCAGCAGCCGACAGGGGGGCACAGATACGCAGTATTTT. Encoded protein: CASSRQGGTDTQYF.

This clonotype came up many times. The rearrangement joins TRBV3-1 to TRBJ2-3; 9 bases map to TRBD2. J gave up 0 bases and V 8 bases, and 3 bases lay outside the gene matches. This CDR3 is built from 14 residues. The germline gives CDR1 LGHDT, CDR2 YNNKEL (reference sequence). The DNA of the CDR3 is TGTGCCAGCGGTCTAGCGGGGAGCACAGATACGCAGTATTTT. This sequence encodes CASGLAGSTDTQYF.